A selection of T cell receptor beta chains follows, all from one sample in a study of shared clonotypes between healthy human individuals. The method was immunoSEQ multiplex PCR; TCRdb's version includes in-frame clones alone and lacks a portion of them. This table has 2 million to 2.5 million clones, approximately 93% appearing once. Sequencing was carried out using naive CD4+ T cells from PBMCs. The receptors here all came from a man between 18 and 29 years old in good health. Some clones in this sample may be carry-over from other donors' samples. The CDR3 runs from the conserved cysteine through the conserved F or W. The D gene is left open where the match is weak. The size of a clone is reported for some rows only, either as once, few or many, or as a class for expanded clones.

V gene,clone size,J gene,D gene,CDR3 DNA,CDR3 protein
TRBV9,-,TRBJ2-3,TRBD2,TGTGCCAGCAGCGTAGCCCCGGGAGGGCCGGGAGATACGCAGTATTTT,CASSVAPGGPGDTQYF
TRBV5-5,-,TRBJ2-7,-,TGTGCCAGCAGCTTAGGGACACCGCACTCCTACGAGCAGTACTTC,CASSLGTPHSYEQYF
TRBV5-6,-,TRBJ1-2,-,TGTGCCAGCAGTAGGAGGGACTATGGCTACACCTTC,CASSRRDYGYTF
TRBV6-5,-,TRBJ2-2,-,TGTGCCAGCAGTCCCCGACCGAACACCGGGGAGCTGTTTTTT,CASSPRPNTGELFF
TRBV5-1,-,TRBJ2-7,-,TGCGCCAGCAGCTTGGGCGCGAACAACTACGAGCAGTACTTC,CASSLGANNYEQYF
TRBV15,-,TRBJ1-5,-,TGTGCCACCAGCCCAGAGAATTTAGGGGAAGGTCAGCCCCAGCATTTT,CATSPENLGEGQPQHF
TRBV5-5,-,TRBJ2-2,-,TGTGCCAGCAGCTTGGAAGATGGGGCCGGGGAGCTGTTTTTT,CASSLEDGAGELFF
TRBV5-1,once,TRBJ2-1,TRBD2,TGCGCCAGCAGCGGCACCGGGACTAGCGGGATAAATGAGCAGTTCTTC,CASSGTGTSGINEQFF
TRBV27,-,TRBJ1-1,-,TGTGCCAGCCGGCCCGATAGTTGGGCCAGGTACGAAGCTTTCTTT,CASRPDSWARYEAFF
TRBV6-1,-,TRBJ1-5,-,TGTGCCAGCAGAAGCAATGAGGGTCAGCCCCAGCATTTT,CASRSNEGQPQHF
TRBV28,once,TRBJ2-7,TRBD1,TGTGCCACCGCGGGGCCGGGACAGGGGGATTACGAGCAGTACTTC,CATAGPGQGDYEQYF
TRBV7-8,-,TRBJ2-3,-,TGTGCCAGCAGCTTAGCGACGGGGACAGATACGCAGTATTTT,CASSLATGTDTQYF
TRBV19,-,TRBJ1-3,-,TGTGCCAGTAGTAACCGGGAAGACTCTGGAAACACCATATATTTT,CASSNREDSGNTIYF
TRBV7-2,-,TRBJ1-2,-,TGTGCCAGCAGCCTAAGAAGTTACTATGGCTACACCTTC,CASSLRSYYGYTF
TRBV5-1,-,TRBJ1-5,-,TGCGCCAGCAGCTTGGGGCGGGGAGGTGGCCGACACTTCGTAAGGATTGGCAATCAGCCCCAGCATTTT,CASSLGRGGGRHFVRIGNQPQHF
TRBV2,once,TRBJ2-5,TRBD1,TGTGCCAGCCAGGGGACAGGGCGGCGGGCCCAGTACTTC,CASQGTGRRAQYF
TRBV7-3,-,TRBJ2-1,-,TGTGCCAGCAGCCCAGTCAGGGGCGGCAATGAGCAGTTCTTC,CASSPVRGGNEQFF
TRBV5-4,-,TRBJ2-2,TRBD2,TGTGCCAGCAGCTCTCAATTGGGGAGTAGCGGGACCCCCACCGGGGAGCTGTTTTTT,CASSSQLGSSGTPTGELFF
TRBV28,-,TRBJ1-5,TRBD1,TGTGCCAGCAGTAAGGGGGCTAATCAGCCCCAGCATTTT,CASSKGANQPQHF
TRBV19,-,TRBJ1-2,TRBD1,TGTGCCAGTAGTATCGGACAGGGGGAAGGTGGCTACACCTTC,CASSIGQGEGGYTF
TRBV7-2,-,TRBJ2-7,TRBD1,TGTGCCAGCAGCCATACCCATCGGGTTGGACAGGGTAATTACGAGCAGTACTTC,CASSHTHRVGQGNYEQYF
TRBV2,-,TRBJ1-1,TRBD1,TGTGCCAGCAAGAGTATCCAGGGGGAGGGCACTGAAGCTTTCTTT,CASKSIQGEGTEAFF
TRBV5-1,-,TRBJ1-1,-,TGCGCCAGCAAGCTTGGGCAGGGGCCTGAAGCTTTCTTT,CASKLGQGPEAFF
TRBV28,-,TRBJ1-2,-,TGTGCCAGCAGTGGGTCGCCATATGGCTACACCTTC,CASSGSPYGYTF
TRBV10-3,-,TRBJ2-3,TRBD1,TGTGCCATCAGTGAGTCTGCGGAGGACAGGGTCCCAGATACGCAGTATTTT,CAISESAEDRVPDTQYF
TRBV7-9,-,TRBJ2-2,-,TGTGCCAGCAGCCCCCGGCCTGGGTGGGAGAACACCGGGGAGCTGTTTTTT,CASSPRPGWENTGELFF
TRBV5-1,-,TRBJ2-5,-,TGCGCCAGCAGCTTGTCAGTCCAAGAGACCCAGTACTTC,CASSLSVQETQYF
TRBV29-1,-,TRBJ2-5,TRBD2,TGCAGCGTTGATAATAGCGGGGAGACCCAGTACTTC,CSVDNSGETQYF
TRBV7-9,-,TRBJ2-3,TRBD2,TGTGCCAGCAGCTTAGTAACTAGCGGGAGGAGGAGTGATACGCAGTATTTT,CASSLVTSGRRSDTQYF
TRBV13,-,TRBJ2-7,TRBD2,TGTGCCAGCAGCCTCATAGCGGGAGGGCCCCGCTACGAGCAGTACTTC,CASSLIAGGPRYEQYF
TRBV5-1,-,TRBJ2-7,-,TGCGCCAGCAGCTTGATCTCTAGCGCCAACTCCTACGAGCAGTACTTC,CASSLISSANSYEQYF
TRBV5-1,-,TRBJ2-1,TRBD2,TGCGCCAGCAGCTTCACCCAACTAGCGGGAGGGGGCGAGCAGTTCTTC,CASSFTQLAGGGEQFF
TRBV7-9,-,TRBJ2-7,TRBD2,TGTGCCAGCAGCCCCCGGGGGGGCTACGAGCAGTACTTC,CASSPRGGYEQYF
TRBV5-1,-,TRBJ1-2,-,TGCGCCAGCAGCTCTGCAGGGTCAACCTTCGGGGGCGATGGCTACACCTTC,CASSSAGSTFGGDGYTF
TRBV7-9,few,TRBJ1-2,-,TGTGCCAGCAGCTTAGGAGGGGAAGCTAACTATGGCTACACCTTC,CASSLGGEANYGYTF
TRBV5-6,-,TRBJ1-1,TRBD1,TGTGCCAGCAGCCAGGGGACAGGGGCCATGAACACTGAAGCTTTCTTT,CASSQGTGAMNTEAFF
TRBV19,-,TRBJ2-3,TRBD2,TGTGCCAGTATGGATGGCAGCGCGGGAGTGGATACAGATACGCAGTATTTT,CASMDGSAGVDTDTQYF
TRBV6-6,-,TRBJ1-4,TRBD1,TGTGCCAGCAGAGAACAGGGGGCTGGTAATGAAAAACTGTTTTTT,CASREQGAGNEKLFF
TRBV19,once,TRBJ2-2,-,TGTGCCAGTAGTATTGTAGGGGCCGGGGAGCTGTTTTTT,CASSIVGAGELFF